These 3 T cell receptor beta chains were sequenced from one sample in a study of blood T cell repertoires in COVID-19. Here immunoSEQ multiplex PCR was the method, and the copy in TCRdb shows in-frame clones only, minus some. The top ten hold around 3.5% of the sample, which has roughly 350,000 clones, 91% seen once. Sequenced input: peripheral blood. The receptors come from a woman aged 18-29 years who had recovered from COVID-19.

The gene calls are TRBV4-3 and TRBJ1-6, with a tentative D call TRBD1 (6 bases). The V gene lost 0 bases and the J gene lost 11 bases, with 17 bases spanning the gap. The CDR3 spans 16 residues. CDR1 is LGHNA, CDR2 YSLEER, per germline. The CDR3 loop is CASSQDRNRAGAPLHF. The CDR3 nucleotides read TGCGCCAGCAGCCAAGATCGAAACAGGGCCGGGGCACCCCTCCACTTT.

J is TRBJ2-1 and V is TRBV7-6; 8 nucleotides align to TRBD2. The CDR3 is 16 residues long. Germline V lookup: CDR1 SGHVS, CDR2 FNYEAQ. After removal of 5 bases from V and 2 bases from J, the junction contained 8 bases not matched to a gene. The CDR3 loop is CASSRRVAGTYNEQFF. CDR3 DNA: TGTGCCAGCAGCCGGAGGGTAGCGGGGACCTACAATGAGCAGTTCTTC.

To note about this clone: Within the sample, other DNA sequences also encode this same CDR3. The V and J genes are TRBV14 and TRBJ2-3; 11 bases are a match to TRBD2. The CDR3 is made up of 15 amino acids. The ends lost 4 bases at V and 0 bases at J; junction bases unmatched: 0. The germline gives CDR1 SGHDN, CDR2 FVKESK. The CDR3 DNA reads as TGTGCCAGCAGCCGGACTAGCGGGAGCACAGATACGCAGTATTTT. Translating it yields CASSRTSGSTDTQYF. Full variable domain (missing parts from reference TRBV14 and TRBJ2-3): EAGVTQFPSHSVIEKGQTVTLRCDPISGHDNLYWYRRVMGKEIKFLLHFVKESKQDESGMPNNRFLAERTGGTYSTLKVQPAELEDSGVYFCASSRTSGSTDTQYFGPGTRLTVL.